These 31 T cell receptor beta chains share one sample of origin, sequenced in a study of molecular identifiers for immune sequencing clone quantification. Each CDR3 protein gets one entry after TCRdb re-called the PCR reads with MiXCR. Counted here are about 640,000 distinct CDR3 sequences, 15% to 20% occurring once; the ten biggest clones make up roughly 0.9%. The sequencing sample was made of naive CD8+ T cells from blood, with Jurkat cell RNA spiked in. Subset specified: FACS-sorted CD8+CD4-CCR7+CD45RA+ naive T cells. Receptors originate from a human donor in good health. Some libraries in this study had Jurkat cell RNA spiked in.

The rearrangement joins TRBV9 to TRBJ2-3, with D possibly TRBD2 on 5 matching bases. V lost 3 bases, J lost 11 bases, and 19 bases lay in between. The CDR3 has 14 amino acids. Germline assignment: CDR1 SGDLS and CDR2 YYNGEE. The CDR3 sequence is CASSASGPGDGQYF. The CDR3 DNA sequence: TGTGCCAGCAGCGCTTCCGGACCCGGGGATGGGCAGTATTTT.

This clonotype was detected only a few times. This chain connects TRBV10-2 to TRBJ2-7; 11 bases map to TRBD2. In germline, CDR1 is WSHSY, CDR2 SAAADI. The V segment lost 4 bases and the J segment 5 bases; nucleotides outside the gene matches: 7. The CDR3 is 15 amino acids. The CDR3 sequence is CASSGTSGSIDEQYF. In DNA form, the CDR3 reads TGCGCCAGCAGTGGAACTAGCGGGAGTATAGACGAGCAGTACTTC.

This clonotype was seen a few times. The chain couples TRBV27 to TRBJ1-5; the D is unclear. Deletions cut 1 base from V and 0 bases from J, with 4 bases between. Germline values: CDR1 MNHEY, CDR2 SMNVEV (reference sequence). The CDR3 runs to 14 residues. CDR3 amino acids: CASSLLDSNQPQHF. The CDR3 DNA reads as TGTGCCAGCAGTTTATTGGATAGCAATCAGCCCCAGCATTTT.

Comments on this clonotype: A read error may explain this, as a much larger clone is one base away. This chain connects TRBV25-1 to TRBJ2-5; D gene uncertain. Germline V gene data show CDR1 as MGHDK and CDR2 as SYGVNS. The CDR3 is made up of 14 amino acids. The ends were cut back, 2 bases at V and 2 bases at J, with 9 bases in the middle. This CDR3 reads CASSERFKQETQYF. CDR3 DNA sequence: TGTGCCAGCAGTGAACGTTTCAAACAAGAGACCCAGTACTTC.

The sample holds many counts of this clonotype. V usage is TRBV29-1 and J usage is TRBJ1-2; TRBD1 matches at 7 bases. The CDR3 runs to 14 residues. With V trimmed by 3 bases and J by 0 bases, 4 bases remained unmatched. The germline CDR1 and CDR2 sequences are SQVTM and ANQGSEA. This CDR3 reads CSVEQGGSNYGYTF. The CDR3 nucleotides read TGCAGCGTTGAGCAGGGGGGTTCTAACTATGGCTACACCTTC.

Turning to this clonotype: With a much larger clone just one base away, this may be a read error. The V gene is TRBV3-1, the J gene TRBJ2-5, with TRBD1 as a possible D gene (5 bases). The V end was cut by 6 bases, the J end by 1 base, with 12 bases between. The germline CDR1 and CDR2 sequences are LGHDT and YNNKEL (reference sequence). The CDR3 totals 14 residues. CDR3 DNA sequence: TGTGCCAGCAGACCCGCAGGGCTCCAAGAGACCCAGTACTTC. Amino acids: CASRPAGLQETQYF.

Only a few counts were recorded for this clonotype. V usage is TRBV5-1 and J usage is TRBJ2-7; TRBD2 aligns across 9 bases. This CDR3 comprises 15 residues. Germline V gives CDR1 SGHRS, CDR2 YFSETQ. V lost 5 bases, J lost 1 base, and 7 bases stayed unmatched. The CDR3 DNA reads as TGCGCCAGCAGATTGCTAGCGGGGATATCCTACGAGCAGTACTTC. It translates to CASRLLAGISYEQYF.

This clonotype was detected a few times. This chain uses TRBV13 with TRBJ1-5; no definite D call. CDR1 and CDR2 from the germline V gene are PRHDT and FYEKMQ (reference sequence). The ends were cut back, 5 bases at V and 6 bases at J, with 11 bases in the middle. This CDR3 contains 13 residues. CDR3 in amino acids: CASSLERGQPQHF. The CDR3 bases are TGTGCCAGCAGCCTGGAGCGGGGTCAGCCCCAGCATTTT.

The chain employs TRBV7-9 and TRBJ1-5, with D possibly being TRBD1 (5 bases). V was cut by 4 bases and J by 3 bases, with 16 bases left in between. This CDR3 is built from 16 residues. Germline V gene lookup returns CDR1 SEHNR and CDR2 FQNEAQ (reference sequence). Here the CDR3 DNA reads TGTGCCAGCAGCTCTAGCGCCAGGGCCTCCAATCAGCCCCAGCATTTT. It translates to CASSSSARASNQPQHF.

This clonotype was counted many times. V usage is TRBV30 and J usage is TRBJ2-3; weak D call: TRBD1 (6 bases). This CDR3 has 13 residues. The germline V gene encodes CDR1 GTSNPN and CDR2 SVGIG (reference sequence). V dropped 2 bases and J dropped 2 bases, with 8 bases sitting between them. CDR3 in DNA: TGTGCCTGGAGTAGGGGGTTCACAGATACGCAGTATTTT. Its protein product is CAWSRGFTDTQYF.

Ten or more counts support this clonotype. V is TRBV20-1 and J is TRBJ1-1; D may be TRBD1 (6 bases). This CDR3 is 16 amino acids long. V was trimmed by 0 bases and J by 3 bases, leaving 17 bases between them. Per germline, CDR1 DFQATT and CDR2 SNEGSKA (reference sequence). The CDR3 region has the DNA TGCAGTGCTAGAGATATGCTATCAGGGGCAGACACTGAAGCTTTCTTT. Its translation is CSARDMLSGADTEAFF.

Ten or more counts support this clonotype. The rearrangement joins TRBV24-1 to TRBJ1-5; weak D call: TRBD1 (6 bases). The germline gives CDR1 KGHDR, CDR2 SFDVKD. This CDR3 is 14 amino acids long. V shed 3 bases and J shed 7 bases, with 12 bases lying between them. The CDR3 region has the DNA TGTGCCACCAGTGATCGGACAGATGGACAGCCCCAGCATTTT. It specifies CATSDRTDGQPQHF.

The V and J genes are TRBV7-2 and TRBJ2-2, with TRBD2 identical over 10 bases. The J segment lost 4 bases and the V segment lost 1 base, leaving 6 bases of the junction unmatched. CDR3 length equals 17 residues. CDR1 is SGHTA, CDR2 FQGNSA, per germline. DNA for the CDR3: TGTGCCAGCAGCTTAGAATTAGCGGGGGGTCCCACCGGGGAGCTGTTTTTT. Amino acid sequence: CASSLELAGGPTGELFF. Supplemented by reference TRBV7-2 and TRBJ2-2, the full variable domain reads GAGVSQSPSNKVTEKGKDVELRCDPISGHTALYWYRQSLGQGLEFLIYFQGNSAPDKSGLPSDRFSAERTGGSVSTLTIQRTQQEDSAVYLCASSLELAGGPTGELFFGEGSRLTVL.

This rearrangement joins TRBV6-1 to TRBJ1-6; D is ambiguous. Germline V gene sequence: CDR1 MNHNS, CDR2 SASEGT. Trimming took 2 bases from V and 10 from J, leaving 12 bases between them. The CDR3 is made up of 14 amino acids. The CDR3 bases are TGTGCCAGCAGTGAAATGGGTCAGGACTCACCCCTCCACTTT. Protein product: CASSEMGQDSPLHF.

Of note for this clonotype: This may stem from a read error, because a much larger clone lies one nucleotide away. The chain employs TRBV13 and TRBJ1-3; D gene unclear. Germline V CDR1 and CDR2: PRHDT, FYEKMQ (reference sequence). The CDR3 runs to 12 residues. This CDR3 is CASSVSGNAIYF. The CDR3 bases are TGTGCCAGCAGCGTCTCTGGAAACGCCATATATTTT.

This clonotype appeared many times. This sequence joins TRBV6-5 and TRBJ2-7; 9 nucleotides match TRBD2. V was clipped by 5 bases and J by 7 bases; unmatched bases: 12. From germline, CDR1 is MNHEY and CDR2 SVGAGI. The CDR3 runs 15 residues. The CDR3 sequence: CASSPTAGGPVEQYF. As DNA, the CDR3 is TGTGCCAGCAGTCCCACTGCGGGAGGGCCTGTAGAGCAGTACTTC.

This clonotype was seen ten or more times. The chain recombines TRBV4-1 with TRBJ1-4, with 10 bases fitting TRBD1. The CDR3 extends over 15 amino acids. Per the germline V gene, CDR1 is MGHRA and CDR2 is YSYEKL. J gave up 6 bases and V 3 bases, and 4 bases lay outside the gene matches. The CDR3 DNA reads TGCGCCAGCAGCCAGACAGGGGGCGCATATGAAAAACTGTTTTTT. This sequence encodes CASSQTGGAYEKLFF.

At least ten counts were recorded for this clonotype. J is TRBJ2-3 and V is TRBV5-1; TRBD2 matches 10 bases. V shed 4 bases and J 6 bases; nucleotides not matched to a gene: 8. CDR1 and CDR2 from the germline V gene are SGHRS and YFSETQ. CDR3 size: 15 residues. The CDR3 sequence: CASSPQAGGVDTQYF. As DNA, the CDR3 is TGCGCCAGCAGCCCACAAGCGGGAGGGGTTGATACGCAGTATTTT.

This clonotype was found a few times. The rearrangement links TRBV9 to TRBJ2-3; 13 nucleotides align to TRBD2. CDR1 is SGDLS and CDR2 is YYNGEE in the germline V gene. J gave up 7 bases and V 3 bases, and 8 bases lay outside the gene matches. The CDR3 has 16 amino acids. The CDR3 coding sequence is TGTGCCAGCAGCGAAGGCGGGACTAGCGGGATGAATACGCAGTATTTT. This sequence encodes CASSEGGTSGMNTQYF. Together with reference TRBV9 and TRBJ2-3, the CDR3 gives the full variable domain: DSGVTQTPKHLITATGQRVTLRCSPRSGDLSVYWYQQSLDQGLQFLIQYYNGEERAKGNILERFSAQQFPDLHSELNLSSLELGDSALYFCASSEGGTSGMNTQYFGPGTRLTVL.

This clonotype has at least ten counts. The chain couples TRBV19 to TRBJ1-5; D uncertain. Trimming took off 7 bases at V and 0 bases at J, with 10 bases between the two ends. This CDR3 spans 14 amino acids. The germline V gene has CDR1 LNHDA and CDR2 SQIVND (reference sequence). In DNA, the CDR3 is TGTGCCAGTACCGCTAACCATAGCAATCAGCCCCAGCATTTT. Protein: CASTANHSNQPQHF.

This clonotype was counted ten times or more. The rearrangement joins TRBV2 to TRBJ2-1; TRBD2 might be the D (5 bases). The CDR3 contains 14 residues. Germline V gene sequence: CDR1 SNHLY, CDR2 FYNNEI. With 3 bases removed from V and 7 bases from J, the gap between germline ends came to 13 bases. CDR3 loop: CASSDWGRLNEQFF. CDR3 bases: TGTGCCAGCAGTGATTGGGGTAGACTAAATGAGCAGTTCTTC. Supplemented by reference TRBV2 and TRBJ2-1, the full variable domain reads EPEVTQTPSHQVTQMGQEVILRCVPISNHLYFYWYRQILGQKVEFLVSFYNNEISEKSEIFDDQFSVERPDGSNFTLKIRSTKLEDSAMYFCASSDWGRLNEQFFGPGTRLTVL.

Concerning this clonotype itself: A much larger clone lies a single base off, so this may be a read error. The chain is built from TRBV27 and TRBJ2-2, with no clear D. Germline V CDR1 and CDR2: MNHEY, SMNVEV (reference sequence). Trimming took off 5 bases at V and 0 bases at J, with 13 bases between the two ends. The CDR3 consists of 16 residues. DNA of the CDR3: TGTGCCAGCAGTACCTCCAGGCCCTCGAACACCGGGGAGCTGTTTTTT. Translated: CASSTSRPSNTGELFF.

This clonotype was detected ten times or more. V usage is TRBV6-1 and J usage is TRBJ1-1; the D gene is possibly TRBD1 (5 bases). V was trimmed by 4 bases and J by 0 bases, leaving 15 bases between them. Per the germline V gene, CDR1 is MNHNS and CDR2 is SASEGT. The CDR3 covers 16 residues. CDR3 coding DNA: TGTGCCAGCAGTGTCCAGGAGGGGAACATGAACACTGAAGCTTTCTTT. It translates to CASSVQEGNMNTEAFF.

This clonotype turned up a few times. V gene TRBV21-1 combines with J gene TRBJ1-2; no DNA check was done on the table's D call, TRBD1. TRBV21-1 is flagged as a pseudogene. This CDR3 contains 15 residues. The DNA for the CDR3 is TGTGCCAGCAGCAAAGATGCAGGGTTTACCTCTGGCTACACCTTC. Its translation is CASSKDAGFTSGYTF.

This clonotype showed up many times. J is TRBJ2-7 and V is TRBV5-5; D is uncertain. This CDR3 region has 14 residues. Deletions cut 1 base from V and 2 bases from J, with 10 bases between. Germline-derived CDR1 and CDR2 are SGHKS and YYEKEE (reference sequence). The CDR3 sequence is CASSLFPETYEQYF. CDR3 nucleotide sequence: TGTGCCAGCAGCTTGTTCCCGGAAACCTACGAGCAGTACTTC.

With regard to this clonotype: The junction and the germline gene differ at one end; a read error may be behind it. This chain connects TRBV11-2 to TRBJ2-1; 10 nucleotides line up with TRBD1. This CDR3 region has 17 residues. Germline CDR1 reads SGHAT; CDR2 reads FQNNGV. CDR3 sequence reads: CASSPDRGLSIYDEQLF. The CDR3 nucleotides are TGTGCCAGCAGCCCCGACAGGGGGCTTTCAATCTACGATGAGCAGCTCTTC.

This clonotype was counted many times. The chain has TRBV6-5 and TRBJ2-1; 11 bases fit TRBD1. Trimming cost V 7 bases and J 9 bases; bases outside gene matches: 11. There are 15 residues in the CDR3. Germline V lookup: CDR1 MNHEY, CDR2 SVGAGI. CDR3 DNA sequence: TGTGCCAGCACTGGGGGCAAGGGACAGGGGGTTGAGCAGTTCTTC. Amino acid sequence: CASTGGKGQGVEQFF.

As to this clonotype: This may come from a read error, since a much larger clone is one base off. V is TRBV7-9 and J is TRBJ2-3, with D uncertain. This CDR3 region has 8 residues. Germline V gene data show CDR1 as SEHNR and CDR2 as FQNEAQ (reference sequence). The CDR3 DNA reads as TGTGCCTGCAGCTTATTCTATTTT. Protein sequence: CACSLFYF. The complete variable domain, with remaining parts taken from reference TRBV7-9 and TRBJ2-3, reads DTGVSQNPRHKITKRGQNVTFRCDPISEHNRLYWYRQTLGQGPEFLTYFQNEAQLEKSRLLSDRFSAERPKGSFSTLEIQRTEQGDSAMYLCACSLFYFGPGTRLTVL.

The sample holds many counts of this clonotype. This chain links TRBV10-3 with TRBJ2-3, with D unresolved. This CDR3 has 15 residues. CDR1 ENHRY and CDR2 SYGVKD come from the germline V gene. V lost 11 bases, J lost 0 bases, and 18 bases lay in between. Here the CDR3 DNA reads TGTGCCTCCCAAGATTTGGCCCAAAGCACAGATACGCAGTATTTT. It encodes CASQDLAQSTDTQYF.

In this sample, this clonotype turned up many times. V usage is TRBV6-5 and J usage is TRBJ1-5, with 10 bases fitting TRBD1. J gave up 7 bases and V 6 bases, and 6 bases lay outside the gene matches. This CDR3 contains 14 residues. Germline V gene lookup returns CDR1 MNHEY and CDR2 SVGAGI. CDR3 region: CASSPGQGRQPQHF. As DNA, the CDR3 is TGTGCCAGCAGCCCGGGACAGGGGAGGCAGCCCCAGCATTTT.

Worth noting for this clonotype: This may arise from a read error, as a much more abundant clone is one base away. This rearrangement joins TRBV3-1 to TRBJ2-3, with D possibly being TRBD1 (6 bases). Judging by the DNA end, TRBJ1-5 fits better; the J call may be wrong. CDR3 length: 15 amino acids. Germline V gene sequence: CDR1 LGHDT, CDR2 YNNKEL (reference sequence). For the CDR3, the DNA is TGTGCCAGCAGCCCTTTTGGGGGCGACACAGATACGCAGCATTTT. Translation gives CASSPFGGDTDTQHF.